This TCR beta chain came from a study of early T cells in non-severe SARS-CoV-2 infection. Study-level results: There was a bias toward anti-spike CD8 responses in VDJdb matching, which missed private and CD4 specificities.

Individual cDNA molecules were tagged with unique molecular identifiers. MiXCR was run by TCRdb on the 5' RACE reads, yielding one entry per CDR3 protein. The data show 87,000 or so distinct CDR3 sequences, around 13% seen once. The germline gives CDR1 MNHNY, CDR2 SVGAGI (reference sequence). V lost 0 bases and J 2 bases, leaving 11 bases between the germline ends. CDR3 length: 16 amino acids. As to this clonotype: The antigen remains unidentified.

This rearrangement joins TRBV6-6 to TRBJ1-5, with a possible D match to TRBD1 (6 bases). The clonotype was recovered from an adult who was a healthcare worker with PCR-confirmed SARS-CoV-2 infection or an uninfected control (not recorded which). The sample comprised whole blood. The CDR3 region is CASSYSHREGNQPQHF. For the CDR3, the DNA is TGTGCCAGCAGTTACTCGCACAGGGAAGGCAATCAGCCCCAGCATTTT.